This TCR beta chain was identified during a study of T cells after yellow fever vaccination. Template switching by 5'RACE produced TCR cDNA, adding a universal primer site and UMIs. TCRdb re-called the 5' RACE reads with MiXCR, one entry per CDR3 protein. Here the sample spans about 330,000 distinct CDR3 sequences, roughly 6.8% being singletons. General study findings and limits: The study noted that FACS-sorted repertoires could contain abundant clonotypes contaminating from the bulk population.

The length of the CDR3 is 14 residues. V lost 6 bases, J lost 1 base, and 7 bases stayed unmatched. CDR1 DFQATT and CDR2 SNEGSKA come from the germline V gene (reference sequence). In this sample, this clonotype turned up a few times. The target antigen is unknown. Sequencing used PBMCs, obtained roughly 47 days after the first yellow fever vaccination. The chain couples TRBV20-1 to TRBJ2-7, with 9 bases that match TRBD1. The receptor comes from a man between 18 and 35 years old who received the YFV17D yellow fever vaccine. The chain's CDR3 is CSAYPGTGSYEQYF. Written as DNA, the CDR3 is TGCAGTGCCTACCCCGGGACAGGGTCCTACGAGCAGTACTTC.